The following is a T cell receptor (beta chain) sequence with its context. Time point indicated: pre-treatment sample, taken before nivolumab and TIL therapy. Most excised metastases sampled were pleural nodules or supraclavicular lymph nodes. The libraries were made with immunoSEQ v3. Assay: immunoSEQ multiplex PCR; the TCRdb copy retains only in-frame clones and omits some. The sample carries about 25,000 clones, over 55% recorded once. This entry belongs to a study of TIL therapy for anti-PD-1-resistant metastatic lung cancer. The TCR comes from a person aged 25 to 80 with non-small cell lung cancer. Source: tumor tissue, taken at baseline.

CDR3 residues: CASSPRTGGADIQYF. In DNA, the CDR3 is TGTGCCAGCAGCCCCCGGACAGGGGGCGCGGACATTCAGTACTTC. J is TRBJ2-4 and V is TRBV7-2; TRBD1 agrees at 11 bases. Germline trimming cut 5 bases from V and 8 bases from J; bases unmatched to any gene: 8. Germline-derived CDR1 and CDR2 are SGHTA and FQGNSA. The CDR3 is 15 amino acids.